This T cell receptor (beta chain) was sequenced during a study of response to subunit inactivated influenza vaccine. This clonotype was observed at least ten times. V lost 6 bases to trimming and J lost 6 bases; unmatched junction nucleotides: 6. CDR3 length: 13 amino acids. Germline CDR1 reads MNHEY; CDR2 reads SVGAGI. In TCRdb, the RT-PCR reads were re-called with MiXCR into one record per CDR3 protein. Of over 650,000 distinct CDR3 sequences detected, 18% appear once; the ten largest clones hold roughly a tenth. The source was PBMCs from blood, collected 5 days after vaccination. The receptor comes from a man between 45 and 60 years old who received an inactivated influenza vaccine. The rearrangement links TRBV6-5 to TRBJ2-3, with 7 bases fitting TRBD1. This CDR3 is CASRYTTGDTQYF. In nucleotides, the CDR3 is TGTGCCAGCAGATATACGACAGGGGATACGCAGTATTTT.